The text below deals with one TCR beta chain. This sample was included in a study of shared clonotypes between healthy human individuals. Repertoires were generated with immunoSEQ multiplex PCR, while TCRdb's copy carries only in-frame clones and drops some. Of hundreds of thousands of clones listed, about 74% are singletons. The CDR3 length is 17 residues. Germline V CDR1 and CDR2: KGHSH, LQKENI. Unmatched junction bases numbered 9, after V lost 3 bases and J lost 6 bases. The sequencing sample was made of memory CD4+ T cells sorted from blood. As to subset: CD45RA-negative fraction. This sequence originates from a woman between 25 and 40 years old in good health. The gene calls are TRBV18 and TRBJ1-5, with TRBD1 matching 12 bases. CDR3 amino acids: CASSPLPGQGAVQPQHF. In nucleotides, the CDR3 is TGTGCCAGCTCACCCCTACCGGGACAGGGGGCGGTTCAGCCCCAGCATTTT.